This entry lists 20 T cell receptor beta chains sequenced from one sample in a study of T cells after yellow fever vaccination. TCRdb re-analysed the 5' RACE reads in MiXCR, keeping a single row per CDR3 protein. The profile covers 500,000 to 650,000 distinct CDR3 sequences, with 12% appearing a single time and 15% taken by the ten largest. The sequenced sample was PBMCs, obtained on the day of the yellow fever booster vaccination. Receptors originate from a man aged 25-45 years who received the YFV17D yellow fever vaccine.

This clonotype occurred a few times. The chain combines TRBV14 with TRBJ2-1; D gene uncertain. V lost 1 base and J 2 bases, leaving 3 bases between the germline ends. The CDR3 is 13 amino acids. Germline V gives CDR1 SGHDN, CDR2 FVKESK. CDR3 amino acids: CASSQVPYNEQFF. As DNA, the CDR3 is TGTGCCAGCAGCCAAGTCCCCTACAATGAGCAGTTCTTC.

The gene calls are TRBV5-1 and TRBJ2-7; 9 bases agree with TRBD1. The CDR3 loop spans 14 amino acids. Trimming took 4 bases from V and 6 from J; bases not matched to a gene: 8. CDR1 is SGHRS, CDR2 YFSETQ, per germline. CDR3 DNA sequence: TGCGCCAGCAGCCAGACGGACAGGGGAGGCGAGCAGTACTTC. It codes for CASSQTDRGGEQYF.

This clonotype showed up just a few times. The chain links TRBV7-8 to TRBJ2-1; possibly TRBD1 for D (6 bases). The CDR3 is 14 residues long. From germline, CDR1 is SGHVS and CDR2 FQNEAQ. Trimming removed 4 bases from V and 8 bases from J, with 15 bases in between. The CDR3 loop reads CASSYEQGFDEQFF. The CDR3 bases are TGTGCCAGCAGCTACGAACAGGGTTTCGATGAGCAGTTCTTC.

The V and J genes are TRBV7-9 and TRBJ1-2, with 7 bases that match TRBD1. The V segment lost 8 bases and the J segment 0 bases; nucleotides outside the gene matches: 15. The germline gives CDR1 SEHNR, CDR2 FQNEAQ (reference sequence). The CDR3 runs to 17 residues. The CDR3 DNA reads TGTGCCAGCTACACCAACTTGGGGACAGCATCTAACTATGGCTACACCTTC. This translates into CASYTNLGTASNYGYTF. Full variable domain (missing parts from reference TRBV7-9 and TRBJ1-2): DTGVSQNPRHKITKRGQNVTFRCDPISEHNRLYWYRQTLGQGPEFLTYFQNEAQLEKSRLLSDRFSAERPKGSFSTLEIQRTEQGDSAMYLCASYTNLGTASNYGYTFGSGTRLTVV.

This clonotype occurred a few times. The chain couples TRBV30 to TRBJ2-5; D is unresolved. CDR1 is GTSNPN, CDR2 SVGIG, per germline (reference sequence). Deletions cut 0 bases from V and 5 bases from J, with 10 bases between. This CDR3 region has 13 residues. Here the CDR3 DNA reads TGTGCCTGGAGTGTGTCAGCTGTTGAGACCCAGTACTTC. It encodes CAWSVSAVETQYF.

This clonotype was picked up a small number of times. The chain joins TRBV7-9 to TRBJ2-1, with TRBD2 matching over 11 bases. Germline V gene data show CDR1 as SEHNR and CDR2 as FQNEAQ (reference sequence). The trim removed 5 bases at V and 6 bases at J, leaving 6 bases unmatched. There are 15 residues in the CDR3. The CDR3 reads CASSTSGSKPNEQFF. The CDR3 DNA is TGTGCCAGCAGCACTAGCGGGAGTAAGCCCAATGAGCAGTTCTTC.

As to this clonotype: Mismatch with germline at one junction end may stem from a read error. The chain links TRBV20-1 to TRBJ1-6, with 8 bases that match TRBD1. The length of the CDR3 is 14 residues. Germline V gives CDR1 DFQATT, CDR2 SNEGSKA (reference sequence). The CDR3 DNA is TGCAGTACTAGTGGACAGGGAGGTCATTCACCCCTCCACTTT. It codes for CSTSGQGGHSPLHF.

The J gene is TRBJ1-6, the V gene TRBV18; no definite D call. The CDR3 extends over 14 amino acids. CDR1 and CDR2 from the germline V gene are KGHSH and LQKENI. Trimming removed 0 bases from V and 10 bases from J, with 10 bases in between. The CDR3 protein is CASSPPAGKSPLHF. The CDR3 region has the DNA TGTGCCAGCTCACCACCGGCGGGAAAGTCACCCCTCCACTTT.

This clonotype was counted a few times. The chain employs TRBV7-2 and TRBJ1-4; no clear D gene. The V gene's germline CDR1 is SGHTA and CDR2 FQGNSA. The length of the CDR3 is 14 residues. V was clipped by 4 bases and J by 14 bases, with 20 bases between them. CDR3 sequence: CASSSLQGRPKLFF. The CDR3 nucleotides read TGTGCCAGCAGCTCTTTGCAAGGGCGGCCAAAGCTGTTTTTT. Drawing the rest from reference TRBV7-2 and TRBJ1-4, the complete variable domain is GAGVSQSPSNKVTEKGKDVELRCDPISGHTALYWYRQSLGQGLEFLIYFQGNSAPDKSGLPSDRFSAERTGGSVSTLTIQRTQQEDSAVYLCASSSLQGRPKLFFGSGTQLSVL.

There are a few counts of this clonotype. V and J are TRBV27 and TRBJ2-7; no clear D. Germline CDR1 MNHEY, CDR2 SMNVEV (reference sequence). V lost 5 bases, J lost 2 bases, and 13 bases lay in between. This CDR3 is built from 14 residues. In nucleotides, the CDR3 is TGTGCCAGCAGTCCCCACACGGATACCTACGAGCAGTACTTC. It specifies CASSPHTDTYEQYF.

The V gene is TRBV7-2, the J gene TRBJ2-1, with D unresolved. The germline V gene has CDR1 SGHTA and CDR2 FQGNSA. The CDR3 loop spans 13 amino acids. V dropped 5 bases and J dropped 7 bases, with 12 bases sitting between them. The CDR3 DNA follows: TGTGCCAGCAGCGGCCAGCTAGGAAATGAGCAGTTCTTC. This gives the protein CASSGQLGNEQFF.

This clonotype was counted only a few times. The J gene is TRBJ2-1, the V gene TRBV4-2; the match to TRBD2 covers 11 bases. The length of the CDR3 is 15 residues. Germline V gene lookup returns CDR1 LGHNA and CDR2 YNFKEQ. The V segment lost 5 bases and the J segment 10 bases; nucleotides outside the gene matches: 10. In DNA, the CDR3 is TGTGCCAGCAGCTCGGCTAGCGGGAGGTCATGGGAGCAGTTCTTC. Its translation is CASSSASGRSWEQFF.

The genes are TRBV18 and TRBJ1-6; D remains ambiguous. Germline loops: CDR1 KGHSH, CDR2 LQKENI. Trimming took 5 bases from V and 11 from J, leaving 13 bases between them. CDR3 length: 13 residues. The CDR3, as DNA: TGTGCCAGCTCATCGGAATTGAATACACCCCTCCACTTT. Translation: CASSSELNTPLHF.

This clonotype appeared many times. The chain joins TRBV12-3 or TRBV12-4 to TRBJ2-7; 9 nucleotides line up with TRBD2. V gave up 2 bases and J gave up 2 bases; unmatched junction bases: 4. This CDR3 contains 15 residues. The CDR3 region has the DNA TGTGCCAGCAGTTTAAGGGCGGGAGGGCCCTACGAGCAGTACTTC. Protein product: CASSLRAGGPYEQYF.

This clonotype was seen more than once but under ten times. The CDR3 spells CASSSSGIGYGYTF. The CDR3, as DNA: TGTGCCAGTAGTAGCAGCGGGATTGGCTATGGCTACACCTTC. The chain couples TRBV19 to TRBJ1-2; the D is unclear. CDR3 size: 14 residues. CDR1 is LNHDA and CDR2 is SQIVND in the germline V gene (reference sequence). V lost 4 bases, J lost 4 bases, and 13 bases lay in between.

The DNA for the CDR3 is TGTGCCAGCAGCTTAGCCCAGCGGGAGGCGGAAGAGACCCAGTACTTC. Protein: CASSLAQREAEETQYF. The chain has TRBV13 and TRBJ2-5; 9 nucleotides match TRBD2. Trimming cost V 1 base and J 3 bases; bases outside gene matches: 6. Per germline, CDR1 PRHDT and CDR2 FYEKMQ (reference sequence). CDR3 length: 16 residues.

The DNA for the CDR3 is TGTGCCAGCAGTCCCGGACAGGGTTCGAAGGAGACCCAGTACTTC. It is translated as CASSPGQGSKETQYF. This chain joins TRBV6-1 and TRBJ2-5; 8 nucleotides match TRBD1. The V gene's germline CDR1 is MNHNS and CDR2 SASEGT. J gave up 5 bases and V 5 bases, and 10 bases lay outside the gene matches. The CDR3 runs 15 residues.

The V gene is TRBV30, the J gene TRBJ1-5; possibly TRBD1 for D (5 bases). The CDR3 spans 14 residues. From germline, CDR1 is GTSNPN and CDR2 SVGIG (reference sequence). Deletions cut 4 bases from V and 7 bases from J, with 17 bases between. CDR3 sequence reads: CAWNSGDGGQPQHF. The CDR3 coding sequence is TGTGCCTGGAATTCGGGGGACGGTGGACAGCCCCAGCATTTT.

This clonotype was detected only a few times. The chain links TRBV20-1 to TRBJ2-7; D tentatively fits TRBD1 or TRBD2 (5 bases each). The V gene's germline CDR1 is DFQATT and CDR2 SNEGSKA (reference sequence). CDR3 size: 14 residues. With 7 bases removed from V and 2 bases from J, the gap between germline ends came to 18 bases. The CDR3 region is CSVTPSGRTYEQYF. DNA of the CDR3: TGCAGTGTTACCCCTTCGGGGCGAACCTACGAGCAGTACTTC.

This clonotype was counted at least ten times. This rearrangement joins TRBV3-1 to TRBJ1-1; D is uncertain. Germline V lookup: CDR1 LGHDT, CDR2 YNNKEL (reference sequence). This CDR3 has 16 amino acids. V was trimmed by 4 bases and J by 1 base, leaving 16 bases between them. The CDR3 sequence is CASSRSEEVRNTEAFF. The CDR3 DNA reads TGTGCCAGCAGCCGCAGCGAAGAGGTAAGGAACACTGAAGCTTTCTTT.